One and the same sample provided the 30 T cell receptor beta chains below, sequenced in a study of OX40 agonist ivuxolimab in advanced cancers. The protocol was immunoSEQ multiplex PCR, while the TCRdb copy is restricted to in-frame clones and leaves out a portion. The sample records just over 80,000 clones, over 75% being singletons. Sample: CD4+ or CD8+ T cells sorted from blood, taken in a trial of the OX40 agonist ivuxolimab. The source is an adult with an advanced solid tumor such as melanoma, head and neck, liver or kidney cancer.

The gene calls are TRBV5-1 and TRBJ2-2, with a possible D match to TRBD2 (6 bases). CDR3 length: 16 amino acids. Per germline, CDR1 SGHRS and CDR2 YFSETQ. V was clipped by 1 base and J by 3 bases, with 13 bases between them. The DNA for the CDR3 is TGCGCCAGCAGCTTGCAGGGACGGAGGGACACCGGGGAGCTGTTTTTT. Translation gives CASSLQGRRDTGELFF.

The V and J genes are TRBV11-2 and TRBJ2-7; no definite D call. The CDR3 sequence is 11 residues long. CDR1 SGHAT and CDR2 FQNNGV come from the germline V gene. Between the trimmed V and J ends, which lost 4 bases and 5 bases, there was a span of 6 bases. CDR3 sequence (DNA): TGTGCCAGCAGCTCCGCAGACGAGCAGTACGTC. Protein sequence: CASSSADEQYV.

This clone has a single count. The chain is built from TRBV5-1 and TRBJ1-1; D not certain. The CDR3 contains 13 residues. Per germline, CDR1 SGHRS and CDR2 YFSETQ. Trimming took off 6 bases at V and 0 bases at J, with 9 bases between the two ends. CDR3 sequence (DNA): TGCGCCAGCAAACCCTGGATGAACACTGAAGCTTTCTTT. Its translation is CASKPWMNTEAFF.

The rearrangement links TRBV7-6 to TRBJ2-2; tentative D call: TRBD2 (5 bases). V lost 8 bases and J 5 bases, leaving 18 bases between the germline ends. Germline V gives CDR1 SGHVS, CDR2 FNYEAQ. The CDR3 is 15 residues long. The CDR3, as DNA: TGTGCCAGCGAAGAAATAACGGGGAGTACCGGGGAGCTGTTTTTT. It codes for CASEEITGSTGELFF.

The J gene is TRBJ1-3, the V gene TRBV6-6; D remains ambiguous. Trimming took off 6 bases at V and 1 base at J, with 4 bases between the two ends. Looked up from germline, CDR1 is MNHNY and CDR2 is SVGAGI (reference sequence). The CDR3 has 12 residues. In DNA form, the CDR3 reads TGTGCCAGCAGGGAATCTGGAAACACCATATATTTT. It is translated as CASRESGNTIYF.

This clone has just one count. The chain uses TRBV7-9 and TRBJ2-1; 7 nucleotides line up with TRBD1. CDR1 is SEHNR and CDR2 is FQNEAQ in the germline V gene (reference sequence). The V segment lost 2 bases and the J segment 3 bases; nucleotides outside the gene matches: 4. The CDR3 has 15 amino acids. The CDR3 here is CASSLKGQDYNEQFF. CDR3 DNA: TGTGCCAGCAGCTTAAAAGGACAGGACTACAATGAGCAGTTCTTC.

V gene TRBV29-1 combines with J gene TRBJ2-5, with TRBD1 identical over 11 bases. With 5 bases clipped from V and 5 bases from J, the junction kept 19 bases outside the gene matches. CDR1 and CDR2 (germline): SQVTM, ANQGSEA. The CDR3 length is 18 residues. DNA of the CDR3: TGCAGCGTTAAATGGGACAGGGGGGCGTTTTTATATGCGGAGACCCAGTACTTC. This encodes CSVKWDRGAFLYAETQYF. Combining the CDR3 with reference TRBV29-1 and TRBJ2-5 gives the whole variable domain SAVISQKPSRDICQRGTSLTIQCQVDSQVTMMFWYRQQPGQSLTLIATANQGSEATYESGFVIDKFPISRPNLTFSTLTVSNMSPEDSSIYLCSVKWDRGAFLYAETQYFGPGTRLLVL.

The sample holds a few counts of this clone. The chain links TRBV11-2 to TRBJ1-3, with a possible D match to TRBD1 (5 bases). V was trimmed by 3 bases and J by 9 bases, leaving 6 bases between them. Germline V gene data show CDR1 as SGHAT and CDR2 as FQNNGV. There are 11 residues in the CDR3. The CDR3 sequence: CASSFGGTIYF. The DNA for the CDR3 is TGTGCCAGCAGCTTTGGGGGCACCATATATTTT.

V and J are TRBV7-8 and TRBJ1-2; TRBD1 agrees at 8 bases. Per germline, CDR1 SGHVS and CDR2 FQNEAQ. The CDR3 totals 16 residues. After removal of 2 bases from V and 4 bases from J, the junction contained 9 bases not matched to a gene. The CDR3 DNA reads TGTGCCAGCAGCTTAACAGGACAGGGTTCGAGCTATGGCTACACCTTC. Encoded protein: CASSLTGQGSSYGYTF. Drawing the rest from reference TRBV7-8 and TRBJ1-2, the complete variable domain is GAGVSQSPRYKVAKRGQDVALRCDPISGHVSLFWYQQALGQGPEFLTYFQNEAQLDKSGLPSDRFFAERPEGSVSTLKIQRTQQEDSAVYLCASSLTGQGSSYGYTFGSGTRLTVV.

The genes are TRBV19 and TRBJ2-1; 7 bases align to TRBD1. CDR1 is LNHDA, CDR2 SQIVND, per germline (reference sequence). The CDR3 consists of 14 residues. J lost 6 bases, V lost 4 bases, and 6 bases had no gene match. In DNA form, the CDR3 reads TGTGCCAGTAGTAACAGGGGATTCCTCAATGAGCAGTTCTTC. Its protein product is CASSNRGFLNEQFF.

This chain uses TRBV5-1 with TRBJ2-1; 9 bases line up with TRBD1. Germline CDR1 reads SGHRS; CDR2 reads YFSETQ. Trimming cost V 6 bases and J 4 bases; bases outside gene matches: 8. The length of the CDR3 is 15 residues. The CDR3 DNA follows: TGCGCCAGCACCCCGACAGGGGGTAGGTACAATGAGCAGTTCTTC. It yields the protein CASTPTGGRYNEQFF.

CDR3 sequence (DNA): TGCGCCAGCCGCACGGGGGCGCGAGGGACAGATACGCAGTATTTT. Protein product: CASRTGARGTDTQYF. The chain couples TRBV5-1 to TRBJ2-3, with D possibly called TRBD1 or TRBD2 (6 bases each). CDR1 and CDR2 from the germline V gene are SGHRS and YFSETQ. The V and J ends lost 7 bases and 3 bases respectively, with 18 bases between them. The CDR3 totals 15 residues.

The chain joins TRBV2 to TRBJ2-4, with 8 bases aligning to TRBD1. The germline CDR1 and CDR2 sequences are SNHLY and FYNNEI. The CDR3 loop spans 17 amino acids. V shed 6 bases and J 0 bases; nucleotides not matched to a gene: 10. The CDR3 reads CASSKTGTGLAKNIQYF. Here the CDR3 DNA reads TGTGCCAGCAGCAAAACCGGGACAGGACTAGCCAAAAACATTCAGTACTTC. The full variable domain, completed using reference TRBV2 and TRBJ2-4, is EPEVTQTPSHQVTQMGQEVILRCVPISNHLYFYWYRQILGQKVEFLVSFYNNEISEKSEIFDDQFSVERPDGSNFTLKIRSTKLEDSAMYFCASSKTGTGLAKNIQYFGAGTRLSVL.

The chain carries TRBV11-3 and TRBJ2-1; D perhaps matches TRBD1 (5 bases). The germline V gene has CDR1 SGHNT and CDR2 YENEEA. The CDR3 extends over 12 amino acids. Trimming cost V 2 bases and J 9 bases, with 8 bases left between them. The CDR3 sequence is CASSLQGIEQFF. The CDR3 DNA follows: TGTGCCAGCAGCTTACAGGGTATTGAGCAGTTCTTC.

The chain employs TRBV2 and TRBJ1-1, with D unresolved. The CDR3 totals 12 residues. V lost 6 bases, J lost 3 bases, and 8 bases lay in between. Per the germline V gene, CDR1 is SNHLY and CDR2 is FYNNEI. The CDR3 is CASSKTDTEAFF. CDR3 coding DNA: TGTGCCAGCAGCAAGACGGACACTGAAGCTTTCTTT.

This clone was counted a few times. This sequence joins TRBV7-2 and TRBJ1-5; no firm D call. CDR1 is SGHTA and CDR2 is FQGNSA in the germline V gene. Trimming pared 4 bases from V and 4 bases from J, leaving 8 bases between. This CDR3 is 13 amino acids long. The CDR3 loop reads CASSSQRNQPQHF. The CDR3 nucleotides are TGTGCCAGCAGCTCCCAAAGGAATCAGCCCCAGCATTTT.

This clone was recorded only once. The V and J genes are TRBV5-1 and TRBJ2-7; TRBD1 agrees at 9 bases. Trimming took 0 bases from V and 2 from J; bases not matched to a gene: 6. The CDR3 is 16 amino acids. Germline V gene data show CDR1 as SGHRS and CDR2 as YFSETQ. CDR3 residues: CASSLGTGVLTYEQYF. The CDR3 DNA reads TGCGCCAGCAGCTTGGGGACAGGGGTCCTAACCTACGAGCAGTACTTC.

The gene calls are TRBV5-6 and TRBJ1-5; D is ambiguous. This CDR3 region has 14 residues. The V gene's germline CDR1 is SGHDT and CDR2 YYEEEE. Deletions cut 1 base from V and 4 bases from J, with 9 bases between. The chain's CDR3 is CASSLRAVNQPQHF. The CDR3 DNA reads TGTGCCAGCAGCTTGCGGGCGGTTAATCAGCCCCAGCATTTT.

The rearrangement uses TRBV7-3 and TRBJ2-1; TRBD2 matches 8 bases. Germline values: CDR1 SGHTA, CDR2 FQGTGA. The CDR3 consists of 15 residues. V trimming: 7 bases; J trimming: 0 bases; junction bases outside the gene matches: 5. The CDR3 sequence is CASNSRGASYNEQFF. CDR3 nucleotide sequence: TGTGCCAGCAATTCGCGGGGGGCCTCCTACAATGAGCAGTTCTTC.

The chain couples TRBV5-1 to TRBJ1-2; D ambiguous. Deletions cut 7 bases from V and 8 bases from J, with 18 bases between. This CDR3 is 13 amino acids long. The germline gives CDR1 SGHRS, CDR2 YFSETQ. CDR3 in DNA: TGCGCCAGCGCCCAAGGTGGTGTGGACGGCTACACCTTC. This encodes CASAQGGVDGYTF. Using reference TRBV5-1 and TRBJ1-2 for the parts outside the CDR3, the full variable domain is KAGVTQTPRYLIKTRGQQVTLSCSPISGHRSVSWYQQTPGQGLQFLFEYFSETQRNKGNFPGRFSGRQFSNSRSEMNVSTLELGDSALYLCASAQGGVDGYTFGSGTRLTVV.

V gene TRBV7-9 combines with J gene TRBJ1-3; 11 nucleotides line up with TRBD1. The CDR3 runs 15 residues. The ends lost 5 bases at V and 4 bases at J; junction bases unmatched: 4. Germline CDR1 and CDR2: SEHNR and FQNEAQ (reference sequence). The CDR3 sequence is CASSTRTGGGNTIYF. CDR3 DNA: TGTGCCAGCAGCACACGGACAGGGGGCGGAAACACCATATATTTT.

This sequence joins TRBV7-9 and TRBJ1-2, with D possibly TRBD1 on 6 matching bases. Trimming took 5 bases from V and 0 from J, leaving 10 bases between them. Germline lookup yields CDR1 SEHNR and CDR2 FQNEAQ (reference sequence). The CDR3 totals 14 residues. The CDR3 DNA is TGTGCCAGCAGCCCCGGGACATCTAACTATGGCTACACCTTC. Translated, it gives CASSPGTSNYGYTF.

The chain joins TRBV6-4 to TRBJ2-3; TRBD2 agrees at 9 bases. This CDR3 has 15 amino acids. With 3 bases clipped from V and 5 bases from J, the junction kept 6 bases outside the gene matches. Germline-derived CDR1 and CDR2 are MRHNA and SNTAGT. CDR3 coding DNA: TGTGCCAGCAGTGATGTTGGCGGGGGGGTAGATACGCAGTATTTT. Its protein product is CASSDVGGGVDTQYF.

The CDR3 region is CASTARYQGYGYTF. The CDR3 region has the DNA TGTGCCAGTACCGCCCGATATCAAGGTTATGGCTACACCTTC. V usage is TRBV19 and J usage is TRBJ1-2; D remains ambiguous. V lost 7 bases, J lost 5 bases, and 17 bases lay in between. The CDR3 runs 14 residues. In germline, CDR1 is LNHDA, CDR2 SQIVND (reference sequence).

The CDR3 spells CSASGEEAGNTIYF. The CDR3 bases are TGCAGCGCCTCGGGCGAGGAGGCTGGAAACACCATATATTTT. This chain uses TRBV29-1 with TRBJ1-3; the D is unclear. Trimming left V 7 bases short and J 2 bases short, with 15 bases between. Germline V gene sequence: CDR1 SQVTM, CDR2 ANQGSEA. The CDR3 is 14 amino acids. Drawing the rest from reference TRBV29-1 and TRBJ1-3, the complete variable domain is SAVISQKPSRDICQRGTSLTIQCQVDSQVTMMFWYRQQPGQSLTLIATANQGSEATYESGFVIDKFPISRPNLTFSTLTVSNMSPEDSSIYLCSASGEEAGNTIYFGEGSWLTVV.

The chain joins TRBV29-1 to TRBJ1-1, with no clear D. The CDR3 contains 10 residues. V was pared by 7 bases and J by 7 bases, with 10 bases between. Germline assignment: CDR1 SQVTM and CDR2 ANQGSEA. This CDR3 reads CSATHNEAFF. The CDR3 bases are TGCAGCGCCACCCACAATGAAGCTTTCTTT.

V gene TRBV28 combines with J gene TRBJ2-7; perhaps TRBD2 as D (6 bases). The CDR3 totals 15 residues. Germline V gene data show CDR1 as MDHEN and CDR2 as SYDVKM. V gave up 4 bases and J gave up 5 bases, with 18 bases separating them. The CDR3 bases are TGTGCCAGCAGTTCCACAGGTTCCGGGGGTCACGAGCAGTACGTC. This gives the protein CASSSTGSGGHEQYV.

This CDR3 is CASSLTSGMWETQYF. In DNA form, the CDR3 reads TGTGCCAGCAGCTTGACTAGCGGGATGTGGGAGACCCAGTACTTC. The chain has TRBV7-8 and TRBJ2-5; 11 bases line up with TRBD2. Germline assignment: CDR1 SGHVS and CDR2 FQNEAQ. The CDR3 is 15 residues long. Germline trimming cut 3 bases from V and 5 bases from J; bases unmatched to any gene: 5.

The chain links TRBV7-2 to TRBJ2-7; D remains unclear. The germline CDR1 and CDR2 sequences are SGHTA and FQGNSA. The CDR3 is made up of 15 amino acids. V lost 1 base and J lost 0, with 10 bases in between. The CDR3 loop reads CASSLDRDRSYEQYF. The CDR3 DNA is TGTGCCAGCAGCTTAGATAGGGATCGCTCCTACGAGCAGTACTTC.

This chain joins TRBV11-2 and TRBJ2-5, with 7 positions matching TRBD1. This CDR3 spans 16 amino acids. Trimming took 3 bases from V and 5 from J; bases not matched to a gene: 12. CDR1 and CDR2 from the germline V gene are SGHAT and FQNNGV. CDR3 sequence reads: CASSFRGNRGKETQYF. The CDR3 bases are TGTGCCAGCAGCTTCAGGGGGAATAGGGGCAAGGAGACCCAGTACTTC.